This TCR beta chain appears in the sequencing data of a study of beta chain features in type 1 diabetes. Populations obtained by sorting all exceeded 95% purity. This clone has more than one count but fewer than ten. Its antigen is unknown. TCRB transcripts that were expressed got sequenced, as all of the isolated RNA had been reverse transcribed. Sequencing was performed with immunoSEQ multiplex PCR; in TCRdb, only in-frame clones are kept and a portion is missing. The sample has 860,000 or so clones; roughly 17% are singletons. Regarding the study as a whole: There were fewer insertions and more deletions at the VDJ junctions of type 1 diabetes patients. TCRB repertoires of naive, central memory and Treg cells appeared more similar among patients than among healthy donors.

The germline CDR1 and CDR2 sequences are SEHNR and FQNEAQ (reference sequence). Trimming removed 5 bases from V and 2 bases from J; junction bases left unmatched: 12. The CDR3 length is 17 residues. This TCR derives from a woman aged 18-29 years in good health. Specimen: naive CD4+ T cells from blood. V gene TRBV7-9 combines with J gene TRBJ2-1; 7 nucleotides line up with TRBD2. Here the CDR3 DNA reads TGTGCCAGCAGCCCCGGCGGGGGACTCTTCCCCTACAATGAGCAGTTCTTC. Translated, it gives CASSPGGGLFPYNEQFF.